This TCR beta chain was profiled in a study of cytomegalovirus exposure and HLA in healthy donors. Study findings and constraints: Listed as cytomegalovirus-associated were 150 or so TCR beta chains.

A word on this clone: Antigen: not known.

The CDR3 spans 14 residues. V lost 4 bases and J lost 0, with 10 bases in between. Germline V gene lookup returns CDR1 SGHDN and CDR2 FVKESK. Measured with immunoSEQ multiplex PCR; TCRdb has only the in-frame clones, and not every one. The data show 160,000 or so clones, about 83% seen once. The TCR was taken from a woman aged 25 to 39 in good health and CMV-seronegative. The sequenced material came from PBMCs. The chain uses TRBV14 and TRBJ2-7, with a tentative D call TRBD1 (5 bases). CDR3 sequence: CASSLGQNSYEQYF. DNA of the CDR3: TGTGCCAGCAGCCTGGGGCAGAACTCCTACGAGCAGTACTTC.